This TCR beta chain stems from a study of shared clonotypes between healthy human individuals. The protocol was immunoSEQ multiplex PCR, while the TCRdb copy is restricted to in-frame clones and leaves out a portion. The sample shows 2 million to 3 million clones, approximately 92% of them seen only once. Germline assignment: CDR1 SGHKS and CDR2 YYEKEE (reference sequence). The CDR3 is 14 amino acids. Trimming took off 0 bases at V and 0 bases at J, with 6 bases between the two ends. Sequencing was carried out using naive CD4+ T cells sorted from blood. Subset noted: CD45RA+ positively selected. The TCR originated in a man younger than 35 in good health. This rearrangement joins TRBV5-5 to TRBJ1-2; D not resolved. This CDR3 reads CASSLGVPNYGYTF. The CDR3 nucleotides are TGTGCCAGCAGCTTGGGGGTCCCTAACTATGGCTACACCTTC. Full variable domain (missing parts from reference TRBV5-5 and TRBJ1-2): DAGVTQSPTHLIKTRGQQVTLRCSPISGHKSVSWYQQVLGQGPQFIFQYYEKEERGRGNFPDRFSARQFPNYSSELNVNALLLGDSALYLCASSLGVPNYGYTFGSGTRLTVV.